This entry lists 27 T cell receptor beta chains sequenced from one sample in a study of beta chain features in type 1 diabetes. Sequencing targeted expressed TCRB transcripts, as all isolated RNA had been reverse transcribed. Profiling relied on immunoSEQ multiplex PCR, and the TCRdb table lists in-frame clones only, not all of them. The sample has 300,000 to 450,000 clones; roughly 12% are singletons. The source material was naive CD4+ T cells from blood. The receptors originated from a young man in good health.

The V and J genes are TRBV7-2 and TRBJ2-1; 7 nucleotides match TRBD1. The CDR3 sequence is 16 residues long. Germline V gene lookup returns CDR1 SGHTA and CDR2 FQGNSA. The V segment lost 1 base and the J segment 3 bases; nucleotides outside the gene matches: 6. CDR3 in amino acids: CASSLGGQRLYNEQFF. The CDR3 nucleotides are TGTGCCAGCAGCTTAGGGGGACAGAGACTCTACAATGAGCAGTTCTTC.

Only a few counts were recorded for this clone. The CDR3 DNA follows: TGTGCCAGCAGCCCTCAGGGATCCTCCTACGAGCAGTACTTC. As protein: CASSPQGSSYEQYF. The rearrangement uses TRBV9 and TRBJ2-7; D possibly corresponds to TRBD1 (5 bases). V shed 4 bases and J shed 0 bases, with 11 bases lying between them. CDR3 size: 14 residues. Germline values: CDR1 SGDLS, CDR2 YYNGEE.

This clone was observed a few times. This chain connects TRBV11-2 to TRBJ2-2, with 7 positions matching TRBD1. The CDR3 runs 17 residues. V shed 1 base, J shed 5 bases, and the junction held 10 bases outside the gene matches. Germline V gives CDR1 SGHAT, CDR2 FQNNGV. The CDR3 DNA is TGTGCCAGCAGCTTAGGACTGACAGGGCGGGCAACCGGGGAGCTGTTTTTT. Translating it yields CASSLGLTGRATGELFF.

A single count supports this clone. The V gene is TRBV29-1, the J gene TRBJ1-2, with D maybe TRBD1 (6 bases). The germline V gene encodes CDR1 SQVTM and CDR2 ANQGSEA. Trimming pared 6 bases from V and 8 bases from J, leaving 16 bases between. The CDR3 covers 12 residues. CDR3 loop: CSVERGAEGYTF. The CDR3 coding sequence is TGCAGCGTCGAACGGGGGGCGGAAGGCTACACCTTC.

This clone was seen only a few times. This chain uses TRBV29-1 with TRBJ2-3, with a weak D call TRBD1 (6 bases). Per the germline V gene, CDR1 is SQVTM and CDR2 is ANQGSEA. V was pared by 5 bases and J by 3 bases, with 9 bases between. The CDR3 length is 12 residues. The CDR3 loop reads CSVTTGTDTQYF. CDR3 DNA: TGCAGCGTTACCACAGGGACAGATACGCAGTATTTT.

V and J are TRBV5-1 and TRBJ1-4; D is unresolved. Trimming left V 1 base short and J 1 base short, with 11 bases between. Looked up from germline, CDR1 is SGHRS and CDR2 is YFSETQ. The CDR3 totals 16 residues. The CDR3, as DNA: TGCGCCAGCAGCTTGACCCGGGCGGGAACTAATGAAAAACTGTTTTTT. Translated, it gives CASSLTRAGTNEKLFF. The entire variable domain, with the rest obtained from reference TRBV5-1 and TRBJ1-4, is as follows: KAGVTQTPRYLIKTRGQQVTLSCSPISGHRSVSWYQQTPGQGLQFLFEYFSETQRNKGNFPGRFSGRQFSNSRSEMNVSTLELGDSALYLCASSLTRAGTNEKLFFGSGTQLSVL.

This clone was counted only a few times. V and J are TRBV10-3 and TRBJ2-7, with a weak D call TRBD2 (5 bases). V lost 6 bases to trimming and J lost 3 bases, with 6 bases between them. Germline-derived CDR1 and CDR2 are ENHRY and SYGVKD. This CDR3 region has 11 residues. In nucleotides, the CDR3 is TGTGCCATCAGACTAGACTACGAGCAGTACTTC. Translated: CAIRLDYEQYF.

V usage is TRBV28 and J usage is TRBJ1-1; D might be TRBD1 (5 bases). This CDR3 is built from 15 residues. Trimming took off 2 bases at V and 1 base at J, with 11 bases between the two ends. CDR1 is MDHEN and CDR2 is SYDVKM in the germline V gene. The CDR3 nucleotides are TGTGCCAGCAGTTTACTCTTGCAGGGGAACACTGAAGCTTTCTTT. It encodes CASSLLLQGNTEAFF. Combining the CDR3 with reference TRBV28 and TRBJ1-1 gives the whole variable domain DVKVTQSSRYLVKRTGEKVFLECVQDMDHENMFWYRQDPGLGLRLIYFSYDVKMKEKGDIPEGYSVSREKKERFSLILESASTNQTSMYLCASSLLLQGNTEAFFGQGTRLTVV.

This clone was seen at least ten times. The chain links TRBV4-3 to TRBJ2-1; D is possibly TRBD1 (6 bases). CDR1 is LGHNA, CDR2 YSLEER, per germline. CDR3 length equals 15 residues. The V end was cut by 4 bases, the J end by 0 bases, with 10 bases between. The CDR3 here is CASSRGQSSYNEQFF. The CDR3 DNA follows: TGCGCCAGCAGCCGAGGACAGAGCTCCTACAATGAGCAGTTCTTC.

This sequence joins TRBV11-2 and TRBJ2-1; D is perhaps TRBD1 (5 bases). The length of the CDR3 is 14 residues. The V and J ends lost 1 base and 7 bases respectively, with 11 bases between them. Germline V gene data show CDR1 as SGHAT and CDR2 as FQNNGV. CDR3 nucleotides: TGTGCCAGCAGCTTAGTTTCTAGGGGTAATGAGCAGTTCTTC. Protein: CASSLVSRGNEQFF.

V and J are TRBV7-3 and TRBJ1-2; 9 bases agree with TRBD1. The V gene's germline CDR1 is SGHTA and CDR2 FQGTGA. This CDR3 contains 13 residues. The J segment lost 7 bases and the V segment lost 4 bases, leaving 4 bases of the junction unmatched. CDR3 region: CASSSQGAGGYTF. The CDR3 nucleotides are TGTGCCAGCAGCTCACAGGGGGCTGGTGGCTACACCTTC.

In its sample, this clone was seen a few times. The chain carries TRBV30 and TRBJ1-1; D is ambiguous. The CDR3 length is 13 residues. Trimming shortened V by 3 bases and J by 0 bases, and 8 bases separated the two germline ends. CDR1 and CDR2 (germline): GTSNPN, SVGIG (reference sequence). CDR3 nucleotide sequence: TGTGCCTGGAGGCCGAGCATGAACACTGAAGCTTTCTTT. This codes for CAWRPSMNTEAFF.

CDR3 sequence: CASSQDIRTEHNEQFF. CDR3 coding DNA: TGCGCCAGCAGCCAAGATATCAGGACAGAACACAATGAGCAGTTCTTC. This sequence joins TRBV4-3 and TRBJ2-1, with D tentatively TRBD1 (6 bases). The CDR3 has 16 amino acids. From germline, CDR1 is LGHNA and CDR2 YSLEER. V was cut by 0 bases and J by 5 bases, with 14 bases left in between.

This clone was detected only a few times. The V call is TRBV11-2, the J call TRBJ1-3; TRBD1 aligns across 7 bases. With 4 bases clipped from V and 4 bases from J, the junction kept 7 bases outside the gene matches. The germline V gene has CDR1 SGHAT and CDR2 FQNNGV. There are 15 residues in the CDR3. CDR3 bases: TGTGCCAGCAGCTCCAATCGACAGGGCGGAAACACCATATATTTT. Encoded protein: CASSSNRQGGNTIYF.

This sequence joins TRBV7-3 and TRBJ1-2, with 10 bases matching TRBD1. The CDR3 has 13 residues. The J segment lost 6 bases and the V segment lost 2 bases, leaving 0 bases of the junction unmatched. The V gene's germline CDR1 is SGHTA and CDR2 FQGTGA. The CDR3 spells CASSLGTGDGYTF. CDR3 nucleotides: TGTGCCAGCAGCTTAGGGACAGGGGATGGCTACACCTTC.

The genes are TRBV5-1 and TRBJ1-1, with 7 bases lining up with TRBD1. CDR3 size: 15 residues. V was pared by 5 bases and J by 3 bases, with 10 bases of the junction left unmatched. CDR1 and CDR2 from the germline V gene are SGHRS and YFSETQ. The CDR3 sequence is CASRRIGGWDTEAFF. In nucleotides, the CDR3 is TGCGCCAGCAGACGAATAGGGGGCTGGGACACTGAAGCTTTCTTT. The full variable domain, its missing parts supplied by reference TRBV5-1 and TRBJ1-1, is KAGVTQTPRYLIKTRGQQVTLSCSPISGHRSVSWYQQTPGQGLQFLFEYFSETQRNKGNFPGRFSGRQFSNSRSEMNVSTLELGDSALYLCASRRIGGWDTEAFFGQGTRLTVV.

The chain employs TRBV11-3 and TRBJ1-1; a possible D gene is TRBD1 (5 bases). This CDR3 contains 14 residues. With 5 bases removed from V and 1 base from J, the gap between germline ends came to 11 bases. Germline loops: CDR1 SGHNT, CDR2 YENEEA. The CDR3 coding sequence is TGTGCCAGCAGCCCTAGGGGCTCGAACACTGAAGCTTTCTTT. This codes for CASSPRGSNTEAFF.

The chain uses TRBV28 and TRBJ1-1; D remains unclear. V was trimmed by 1 base and J by 6 bases, leaving 6 bases between them. The germline V gene encodes CDR1 MDHEN and CDR2 SYDVKM. The CDR3 extends over 12 amino acids. The chain's CDR3 is CASSLSVPEAFF. The DNA for the CDR3 is TGTGCCAGCAGTTTATCGGTCCCTGAAGCTTTCTTT.

CDR3 coding DNA: TGTGCCAGCAGCCAGTGGAACACTGAAGCTTTCTTT. Translation gives CASSQWNTEAFF. This rearrangement joins TRBV5-5 to TRBJ1-1; D gene ambiguous. V dropped 4 bases and J dropped 1 base, with 5 bases sitting between them. This CDR3 has 12 residues. Germline V gives CDR1 SGHKS, CDR2 YYEKEE (reference sequence). The full variable domain, completed using reference TRBV5-5 and TRBJ1-1, is DAGVTQSPTHLIKTRGQQVTLRCSPISGHKSVSWYQQVLGQGPQFIFQYYEKEERGRGNFPDRFSARQFPNYSSELNVNALLLGDSALYLCASSQWNTEAFFGQGTRLTVV.

This clone has just a few counts. The J gene is TRBJ2-7, the V gene TRBV29-1, with TRBD2 matching over 11 bases. Germline CDR1 and CDR2: SQVTM and ANQGSEA. CDR3 size: 13 residues. V lost 6 bases to trimming and J lost 4 bases; unmatched junction nucleotides: 5. CDR3 sequence: CSVLLAGAYEQYF. The CDR3, as DNA: TGCAGCGTCCTACTAGCGGGAGCTTACGAGCAGTACTTC.

This clone was detected a few times. V is TRBV30 and J is TRBJ2-4; TRBD1 is a possible D gene (6 bases). This CDR3 is built from 15 residues. V lost 3 bases and J lost 7, with 19 bases in between. Germline lookup yields CDR1 GTSNPN and CDR2 SVGIG (reference sequence). The CDR3 sequence is CAWSARGGWGNIQYF. The CDR3 DNA is TGTGCCTGGAGCGCTCGTGGGGGCTGGGGCAACATTCAGTACTTC. The whole variable domain, filled in from reference TRBV30 and TRBJ2-4, reads SQTIHQWPATLVQPVGSPLSLECTVEGTSNPNLYWYRQAAGRGLQLLFYSVGIGQISSEVPQNLSASRPQDRQFILSSKKLLLSDSGFYLCAWSARGGWGNIQYFGAGTRLSVL.

CDR3 region: CASSQGLAVTNEQFF. The DNA of the CDR3 is TGTGCCAGCAGCCAGGGACTAGCGGTTACCAATGAGCAGTTCTTC. V and J are TRBV5-4 and TRBJ2-1; TRBD2 agrees at 11 bases. Trimming cost V 4 bases and J 6 bases; bases outside gene matches: 6. Per the germline V gene, CDR1 is SGHNT and CDR2 is YYREEE (reference sequence). The CDR3 has 15 amino acids. Drawing the rest from reference TRBV5-4 and TRBJ2-1, the complete variable domain is ETGVTQSPTHLIKTRGQQVTLRCSSQSGHNTVSWYQQALGQGPQFIFQYYREEENGRGNFPPRFSGLQFPNYSSELNVNALELDDSALYLCASSQGLAVTNEQFFGPGTRLTVL.

This chain uses TRBV4-1 with TRBJ1-2; D not certain. Trimming took off 4 bases at V and 0 bases at J, with 15 bases between the two ends. The CDR3 loop spans 16 amino acids. The germline V gene has CDR1 MGHRA and CDR2 YSYEKL. In DNA form, the CDR3 reads TGCGCCAGCAGCCTGAGTGTGGCAGGCGCTAACTATGGCTACACCTTC. Amino acid sequence: CASSLSVAGANYGYTF.

The rearrangement uses TRBV27 and TRBJ2-2; D ambiguous. CDR1 and CDR2 (germline): MNHEY, SMNVEV (reference sequence). CDR3 size: 14 residues. V lost 1 base and J 7 bases, leaving 10 bases between the germline ends. Written as DNA, the CDR3 is TGTGCCAGCAGTTTATGGGTTTCGGGCGGGGAGCTGTTTTTT. Translation: CASSLWVSGGELFF.

This clone was seen a few times. This chain uses TRBV10-3 with TRBJ2-3, with 8 bases that match TRBD1. Germline CDR1 is ENHRY and CDR2 is SYGVKD. The V gene end was trimmed by 7 bases and the J gene end by 4 bases; junction bases not matched to a gene: 4. This CDR3 contains 13 residues. In DNA, the CDR3 is TGTGCCATCATCGGACAGGGTTCAGATACGCAGTATTTT. This codes for CAIIGQGSDTQYF.

This clone was observed a single time. The CDR3 spells CASSFDYSPGANVLTF. The CDR3, as DNA: TGTGCCAGCAGTTTTGACTACAGCCCTGGGGCCAACGTCCTGACTTTC. The chain links TRBV27 to TRBJ2-6; D might be TRBD2 (5 bases). The CDR3 length is 16 residues. The germline gives CDR1 MNHEY, CDR2 SMNVEV (reference sequence). The V and J ends lost 3 bases and 2 bases respectively, with 11 bases between them.

This clone showed up many times. The chain joins TRBV29-1 to TRBJ2-6, with D possibly matching TRBD2 (5 bases). Germline V gives CDR1 SQVTM, CDR2 ANQGSEA. The CDR3 totals 14 residues. V lost 4 bases and J lost 1, with 8 bases in between. The DNA of the CDR3 is TGCAGCGTTGGGCGGACTTCTGGGGCCAACGTCCTGACTTTC. Its protein is CSVGRTSGANVLTF.